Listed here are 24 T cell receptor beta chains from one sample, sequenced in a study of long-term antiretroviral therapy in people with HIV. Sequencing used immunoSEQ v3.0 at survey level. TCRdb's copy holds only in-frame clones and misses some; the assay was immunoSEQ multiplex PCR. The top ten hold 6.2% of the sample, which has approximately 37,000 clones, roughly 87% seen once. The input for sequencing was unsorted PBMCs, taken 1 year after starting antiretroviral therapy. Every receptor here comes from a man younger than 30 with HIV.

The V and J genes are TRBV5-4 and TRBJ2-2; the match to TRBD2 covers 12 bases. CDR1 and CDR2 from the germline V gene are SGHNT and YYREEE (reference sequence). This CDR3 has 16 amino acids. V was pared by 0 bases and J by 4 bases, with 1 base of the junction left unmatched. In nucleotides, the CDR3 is TGTGCCAGCAGCTTGGGACTAGCGGGAGTCACCGGGGAGCTGTTTTTT. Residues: CASSLGLAGVTGELFF.

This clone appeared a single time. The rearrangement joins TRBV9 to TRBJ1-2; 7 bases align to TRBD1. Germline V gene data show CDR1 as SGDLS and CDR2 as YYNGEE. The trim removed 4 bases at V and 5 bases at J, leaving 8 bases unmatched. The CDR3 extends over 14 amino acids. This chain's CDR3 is CASSPNDRVYGYTF. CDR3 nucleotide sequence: TGTGCCAGCAGCCCTAACGACAGGGTATATGGCTACACCTTC.

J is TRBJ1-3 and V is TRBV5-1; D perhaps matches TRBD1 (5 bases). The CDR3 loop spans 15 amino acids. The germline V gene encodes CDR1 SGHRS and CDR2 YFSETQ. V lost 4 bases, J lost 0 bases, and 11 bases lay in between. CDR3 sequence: CASSEQESSGNTIYF. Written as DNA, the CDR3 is TGCGCCAGCAGCGAACAGGAGAGCTCTGGAAACACCATATATTTT.

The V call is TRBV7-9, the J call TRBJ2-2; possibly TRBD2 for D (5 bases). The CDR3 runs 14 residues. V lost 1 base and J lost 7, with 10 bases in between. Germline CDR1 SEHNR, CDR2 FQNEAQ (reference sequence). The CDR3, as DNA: TGTGCCAGCAGCTTAGGGGAGTTCGGCGGGGAGCTGTTTTTT. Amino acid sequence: CASSLGEFGGELFF.

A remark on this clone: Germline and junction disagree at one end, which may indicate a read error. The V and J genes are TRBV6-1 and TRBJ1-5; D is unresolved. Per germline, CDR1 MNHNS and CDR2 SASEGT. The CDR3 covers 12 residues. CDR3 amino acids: CASREGNQPQHF. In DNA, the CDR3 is TGTGCCAGCAGGGAAGGGAATCAGCCCCAGCATTTT.

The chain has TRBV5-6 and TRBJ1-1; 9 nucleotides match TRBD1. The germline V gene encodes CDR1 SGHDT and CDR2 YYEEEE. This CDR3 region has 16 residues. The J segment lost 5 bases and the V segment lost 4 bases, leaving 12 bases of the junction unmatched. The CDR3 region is CASSPPGTGFGTEAFF. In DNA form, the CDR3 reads TGTGCCAGCAGCCCCCCCGGGACAGGGTTCGGTACTGAAGCTTTCTTT.

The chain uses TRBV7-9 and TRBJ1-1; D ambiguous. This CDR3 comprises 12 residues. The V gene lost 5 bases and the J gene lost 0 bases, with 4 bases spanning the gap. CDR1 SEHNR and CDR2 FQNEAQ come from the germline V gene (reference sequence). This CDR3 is CASSEVNTEAFF. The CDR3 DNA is TGTGCCAGCAGCGAGGTGAACACTGAAGCTTTCTTT.

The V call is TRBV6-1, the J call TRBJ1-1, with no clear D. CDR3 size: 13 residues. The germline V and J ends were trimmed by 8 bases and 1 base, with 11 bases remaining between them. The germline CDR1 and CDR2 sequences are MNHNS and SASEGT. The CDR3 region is CASPRSENTEAFF. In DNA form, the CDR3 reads TGTGCCAGCCCCCGTTCGGAGAACACTGAAGCTTTCTTT.

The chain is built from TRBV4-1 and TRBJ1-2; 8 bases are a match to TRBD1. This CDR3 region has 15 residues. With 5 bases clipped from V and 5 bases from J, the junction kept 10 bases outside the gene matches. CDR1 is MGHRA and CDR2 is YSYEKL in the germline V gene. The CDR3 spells CASSSPQGAEYGYTF. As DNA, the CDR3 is TGCGCCAGCAGCTCTCCCCAGGGGGCGGAATATGGCTACACCTTC.

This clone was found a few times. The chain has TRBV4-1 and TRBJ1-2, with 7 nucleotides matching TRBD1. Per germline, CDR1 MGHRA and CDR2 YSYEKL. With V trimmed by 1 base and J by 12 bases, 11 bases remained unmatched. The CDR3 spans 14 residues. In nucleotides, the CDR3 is TGCGCCAGCAGCCAAGTGGGACAGCAATGGGGAAACACCTTC. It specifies CASSQVGQQWGNTF.

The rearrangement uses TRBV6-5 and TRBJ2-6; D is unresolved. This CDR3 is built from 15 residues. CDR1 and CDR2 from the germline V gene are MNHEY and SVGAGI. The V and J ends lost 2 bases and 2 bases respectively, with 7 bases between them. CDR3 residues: CASSYQAAGANVLTF. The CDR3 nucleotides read TGTGCCAGCAGTTACCAGGCCGCTGGGGCCAACGTCCTGACTTTC.

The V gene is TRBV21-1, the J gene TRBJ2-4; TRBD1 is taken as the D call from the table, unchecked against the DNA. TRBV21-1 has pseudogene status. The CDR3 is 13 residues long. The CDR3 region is CASSKHTFHIQYF. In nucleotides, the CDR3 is TGTGCCAGCAGCAAGCACACGTTTCACATTCAGTACTTC.

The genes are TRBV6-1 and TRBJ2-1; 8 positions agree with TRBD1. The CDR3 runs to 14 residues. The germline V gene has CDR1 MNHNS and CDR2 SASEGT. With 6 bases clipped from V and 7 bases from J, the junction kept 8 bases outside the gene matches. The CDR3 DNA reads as TGTGCCAGCAGGGACAGGGCTCTTGGGAATGAGCAGTTCTTC. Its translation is CASRDRALGNEQFF.

Here the CDR3 reads CASRRALSGANVLTF. For the CDR3, the DNA is TGTGCCAGTCGCAGGGCGTTGAGTGGGGCCAACGTCCTGACTTTC. V and J are TRBV28 and TRBJ2-6; possibly TRBD1 for D (5 bases). The germline CDR1 and CDR2 sequences are MDHEN and SYDVKM. Trimming took 9 bases from V and 3 from J, leaving 15 bases between them. This CDR3 is 15 amino acids long. Variable domain in full (rest from reference TRBV28 and TRBJ2-6): DVKVTQSSRYLVKRTGEKVFLECVQDMDHENMFWYRQDPGLGLRLIYFSYDVKMKEKGDIPEGYSVSREKKERFSLILESASTNQTSMYLCASRRALSGANVLTFGAGSRLTVL.

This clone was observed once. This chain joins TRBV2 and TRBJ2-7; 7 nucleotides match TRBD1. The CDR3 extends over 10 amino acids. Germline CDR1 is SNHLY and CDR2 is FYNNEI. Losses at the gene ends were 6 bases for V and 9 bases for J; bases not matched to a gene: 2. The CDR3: CASRDRPQYF. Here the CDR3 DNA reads TGTGCCAGCAGGGACAGGCCGCAGTACTTC. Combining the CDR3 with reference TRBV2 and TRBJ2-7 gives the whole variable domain EPEVTQTPSHQVTQMGQEVILRCVPISNHLYFYWYRQILGQKVEFLVSFYNNEISEKSEIFDDQFSVERPDGSNFTLKIRSTKLEDSAMYFCASRDRPQYFGPGTRLTVT.

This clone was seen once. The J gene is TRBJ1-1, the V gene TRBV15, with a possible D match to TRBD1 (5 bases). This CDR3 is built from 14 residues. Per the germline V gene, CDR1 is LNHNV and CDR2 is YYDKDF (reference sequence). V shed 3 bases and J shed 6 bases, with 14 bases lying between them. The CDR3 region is CATSREGSGAEAFF. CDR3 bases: TGTGCCACCAGCAGGGAGGGGAGTGGGGCTGAAGCTTTCTTT.

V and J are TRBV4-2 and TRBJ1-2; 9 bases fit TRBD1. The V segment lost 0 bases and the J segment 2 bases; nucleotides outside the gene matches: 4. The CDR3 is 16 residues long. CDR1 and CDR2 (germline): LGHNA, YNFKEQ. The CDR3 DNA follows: TGTGCCAGCAGCCAAGATCTCACAGGGGGCAACTATGGCTACACCTTC. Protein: CASSQDLTGGNYGYTF.

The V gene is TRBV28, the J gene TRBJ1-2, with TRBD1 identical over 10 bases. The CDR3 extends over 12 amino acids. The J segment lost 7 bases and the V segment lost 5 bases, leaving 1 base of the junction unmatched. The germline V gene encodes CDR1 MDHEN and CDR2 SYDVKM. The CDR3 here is CASSRQGAGYTF. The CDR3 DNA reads TGTGCCAGCAGTCGACAGGGGGCTGGCTACACCTTC.

CDR3 sequence reads: CASSPGTGWSYEQYF. DNA for the CDR3: TGTGCCAGCAGCCCAGGGACAGGGTGGTCCTACGAGCAGTACTTC. The rearrangement uses TRBV9 and TRBJ2-7; the match to TRBD1 covers 9 bases. The CDR3 is 15 amino acids. The trim removed 4 bases at V and 1 base at J, leaving 6 bases unmatched. The germline CDR1 and CDR2 sequences are SGDLS and YYNGEE.

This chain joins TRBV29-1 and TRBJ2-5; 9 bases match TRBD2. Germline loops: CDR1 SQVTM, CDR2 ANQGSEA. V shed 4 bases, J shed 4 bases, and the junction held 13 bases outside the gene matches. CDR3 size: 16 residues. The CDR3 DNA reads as TGCAGCGTTGTTGGTCGCGGGAGGGCCCTCAGAGAGACCCAGTACTTC. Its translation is CSVVGRGRALRETQYF.

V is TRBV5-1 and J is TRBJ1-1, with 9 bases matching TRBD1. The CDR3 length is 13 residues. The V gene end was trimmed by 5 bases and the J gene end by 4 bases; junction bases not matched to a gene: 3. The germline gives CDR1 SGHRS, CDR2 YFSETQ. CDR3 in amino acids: CASRDRGGTEAFF. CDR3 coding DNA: TGCGCCAGCAGGGACAGGGGTGGCACTGAAGCTTTCTTT.

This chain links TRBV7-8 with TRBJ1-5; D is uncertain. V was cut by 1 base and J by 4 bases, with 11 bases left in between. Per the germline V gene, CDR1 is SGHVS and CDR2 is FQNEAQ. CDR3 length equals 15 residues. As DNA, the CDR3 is TGTGCCAGCAGCTTAGAAGGGCCAGGTAATCAGCCCCAGCATTTT. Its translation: CASSLEGPGNQPQHF. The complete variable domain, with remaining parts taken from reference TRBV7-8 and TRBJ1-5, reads GAGVSQSPRYKVAKRGQDVALRCDPISGHVSLFWYQQALGQGPEFLTYFQNEAQLDKSGLPSDRFFAERPEGSVSTLKIQRTQQEDSAVYLCASSLEGPGNQPQHFGDGTRLSIL.

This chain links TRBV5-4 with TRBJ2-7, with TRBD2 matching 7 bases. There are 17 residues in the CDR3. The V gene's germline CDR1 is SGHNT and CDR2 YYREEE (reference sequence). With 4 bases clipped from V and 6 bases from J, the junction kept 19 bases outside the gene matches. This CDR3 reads CASSRSPGGGVGREQYF. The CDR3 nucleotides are TGTGCCAGCAGCCGGTCTCCTGGGGGGGGTGTAGGTCGCGAGCAGTACTTC. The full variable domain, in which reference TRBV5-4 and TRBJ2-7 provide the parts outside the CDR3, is ETGVTQSPTHLIKTRGQQVTLRCSSQSGHNTVSWYQQALGQGPQFIFQYYREEENGRGNFPPRFSGLQFPNYSSELNVNALELDDSALYLCASSRSPGGGVGREQYFGPGTRLTVT.

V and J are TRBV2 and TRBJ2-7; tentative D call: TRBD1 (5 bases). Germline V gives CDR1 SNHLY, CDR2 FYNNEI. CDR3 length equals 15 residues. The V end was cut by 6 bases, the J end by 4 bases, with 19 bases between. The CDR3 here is CASSIGQGEVYEQYF. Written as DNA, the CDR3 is TGTGCCAGCAGCATAGGGCAGGGTGAAGTTTACGAGCAGTACTTC. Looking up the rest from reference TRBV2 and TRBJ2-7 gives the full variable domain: EPEVTQTPSHQVTQMGQEVILRCVPISNHLYFYWYRQILGQKVEFLVSFYNNEISEKSEIFDDQFSVERPDGSNFTLKIRSTKLEDSAMYFCASSIGQGEVYEQYFGPGTRLTVT.